This TCR beta chain was sequenced during a study of regulatory T cells in long-lasting Graves disease. The study, taken as a whole, reports: Lower TCR diversity characterized persistent Graves' patients relative to newly diagnosed patients.

With respect to this clonotype: The antigen is undetermined.

Building the TCR beta libraries relied on iRepertoire HTBI primers, and CDR3 regions underwent Arm-PCR. TCRdb re-called the multiplex PCR reads with MiXCR, one entry per CDR3 protein. The sample has around 450,000 distinct CDR3 sequences, roughly 15% seen once. Time point meaning: newly diagnosed GD, antithyroid drugs for less than 3 months. Following extraction of RNA from PBMCs, that RNA was used to make the TCR library. Diagnoses of Graves' disease were made by American Thyroid Association guidelines. These same records also appear under a second study, on T cells in Graves' hyperthyroidism and ophthalmopathy. That work states: In the first-round RT-PCR of the TCR CDR3, the HTBI primer set was used.

This clonotype was sampled from a man aged 35 to 55 with Graves disease. This sample comprised peripheral blood mononuclear cells (PBMCs), obtained at new diagnosis, from a patient treated with antithyroid drugs.

The CDR3 reads CASSFLLAGGSYEQYF. CDR3 DNA sequence: TGTGCCAGCAGTTTCCTCCTAGCGGGGGGGTCCTACGAGCAGTACTTC. The genes are TRBV27 and TRBJ2-7; 12 bases are a match to TRBD2. V was clipped by 3 bases and J by 1 base; unmatched bases: 4. Germline lookup yields CDR1 MNHEY and CDR2 SMNVEV (reference sequence). The CDR3 is 16 residues long.